A selection of T cell receptor beta chains follows, all from one sample in a study of post-analysis software for immune sequencing data. A single record per CDR3 protein comes from TCRdb applying MiXCR to the PCR reads. The sample has around 770,000 distinct CDR3 sequences, approximately 44% seen once. The sequencing input was blood. The receptor set was obtained from a girl aged 10-17 years with multiple sclerosis. Each CDR3 is given with its conserved first and last residue. D genes are given only for firm matches. Only some rows state a clone size, as once, few, many or a class for expanded clones.

j_call	v_call	d_call	clone_size	cdr3_nt	cdr3_aa
TRBJ2-4	TRBV7-3	TRBD2	NA	TGTGCCAGCAGCTTAGGGCCCCTAGCGGCCACGGGAAACATTCAGTACTTC	CASSLGPLAATGNIQYF
TRBJ2-2	TRBV10-3	NA	few	TGTGCCATCAAAGTGGATCGCGGGGAGCTGTTTTTT	CAIKVDRGELFF
TRBJ1-1	TRBV5-1	NA	NA	TGCGCCAGCAGCTGGAGAGGGATGAACACTGAAGCTTTCTTT	CASSWRGMNTEAFF
TRBJ1-1	TRBV6-5	NA	few	TGTGCCAGCAGACCCCCGGGGGGGAAAGCTTTCTTT	CASRPPGGKAFF
TRBJ2-1	TRBV3-1	NA	NA	TGTGCCAGCAGTCGTGGCTTAAAGTGGGGGAGAAGGGGCAATGAGCAGTTCTTC	CASSRGLKWGRRGNEQFF
TRBJ2-1	TRBV28	TRBD2	few	TGTGCCAGCAGTAATACTAGCGTCCTAAATGAGCAGTTCTTC	CASSNTSVLNEQFF
TRBJ2-5	TRBV13	NA	NA	TGTGCCAGCAGCTTAGTACGGAGAGAGCAGTACTTC	CASSLVRREQYF
TRBJ2-1	TRBV4-3	NA	NA	TGCGCCAGCAGCCAGAGGGCCTTGGCCGGTGAGCAGTTCTTC	CASSQRALAGEQFF
TRBJ2-3	TRBV20-1	NA	NA	TGCAGTGCTAGCCGGCCTTCTGGGATGGTTACAGATACGCAGTATTTT	CSASRPSGMVTDTQYF
TRBJ1-2	TRBV4-2	TRBD1	NA	TGTGCCAGCAGCCAAGATACGGGACAGGAGCCTAACTATGGCTACACCTTC	CASSQDTGQEPNYGYTF
TRBJ1-5	TRBV6-6	NA	NA	TGTGCCAGCAGTTACGAGAGAAATCAGCCCCAGCATTTT	CASSYERNQPQHF
TRBJ1-1	TRBV7-2	NA	few	TGTGCCAGCAGCTTTAGGGGCGTCGGGATGAACACTGAAGCTTTCTTT	CASSFRGVGMNTEAFF
TRBJ2-1	TRBV15	TRBD2	few	TGTGCCACCAGCCCGGGACTAGCGGACAACAATGAGCAGTTCTTC	CATSPGLADNNEQFF
TRBJ2-7	TRBV10-3	NA	NA	TGTGCCATCGGTGATATGTCTTGGGAGCAGTACTTC	CAIGDMSWEQYF
TRBJ2-3	TRBV10-3	TRBD2	once	TGTGCCATCACCCCGGGTAGCGGGAGGGCCGGGACAGATACGCAGTATTTT	CAITPGSGRAGTDTQYF
TRBJ2-1	TRBV20-1	NA	few	TGCAGTGCTAGAGGAGGGGAGGAGCTCCCGGCTGGCTACAATGAGCAGTTCTTC	CSARGGEELPAGYNEQFF
TRBJ1-1	TRBV6-1	NA	NA	TGTGCCAGCAGTGGGGGACTCTCGAACACTGAAGCTTTCTTT	CASSGGLSNTEAFF
TRBJ2-1	TRBV20-1	TRBD1	few	TGCAGTGCTAACGACAGGGGCAATGAGCAGTTCTTC	CSANDRGNEQFF
TRBJ1-1	TRBV7-2	NA	NA	TGTGCCAGCAGCTTAGAAGTACGAACTGAAGCTTTCTTT	CASSLEVRTEAFF
TRBJ2-7	TRBV25-1	NA	few	TGTGCCAGCAGTGAATATTTTGGGGGGCCCTACGAGCAGTACTTC	CASSEYFGGPYEQYF
TRBJ2-3	TRBV2	TRBD2	NA	TGTGCCAGCACGAAGCGGGAGGGCCTGGATACGCAGTATTTT	CASTKREGLDTQYF
TRBJ2-1	TRBV20-1	NA	NA	TGCAGTGCTAGGGCCGGGTGGGAGGTTGAGCAGTTCTTC	CSARAGWEVEQFF
TRBJ1-1	TRBV12-3/TRBV12-4	NA	NA	TGTGCCAGCAGTCCAGGGGTGCACACTGAAGCTTTCTTT	CASSPGVHTEAFF
TRBJ1-4	TRBV12-3/TRBV12-4	NA	NA	TGTGCCAGCTCCTGGGGGGTTAGGCCTGATGAAAAACTGTTTTTT	CASSWGVRPDEKLFF
TRBJ2-7	TRBV15	NA	NA	TGTGCCACCAGTAGCTACGAGCAGTACTTC	CATSSYEQYF
TRBJ2-1	TRBV27	TRBD2	NA	TGTGCCAGCAGTTTATCCGGGAGGAGCGTGGGCAATGAGCAGTTCTTC	CASSLSGRSVGNEQFF
TRBJ1-2	TRBV7-9	NA	few	TGTGCCAGCAGTCCCAACAGGGTGGACGGCTACACCTTC	CASSPNRVDGYTF
TRBJ2-3	TRBV11-3	NA	NA	TGTGCCAGCAGCTCAGGGGACTGGGGCACAGATACGCAGTATTTT	CASSSGDWGTDTQYF
TRBJ1-2	TRBV12-3/TRBV12-4	NA	NA	TGTGCCAGCAGTCCCCCGGGAGGGGGCTACACCTTC	CASSPPGGGYTF
TRBJ2-3	TRBV7-9	NA	few	TGTGCCAGCAGCCCGTTTGGGGGAGGCGCCACAGATACGCAGTATTTT	CASSPFGGGATDTQYF
TRBJ2-7	TRBV6-1	NA	few	TGTGCCAGCAGTGAATCGGGGGCCCTACCCTCCTACGAGCAGTACTTC	CASSESGALPSYEQYF